A selection of T cell receptor beta chains follows, all from one sample in a study of blood T cell repertoires in COVID-19. TCRdb's table, derived via immunoSEQ multiplex PCR, lists solely in-frame clones and lacks some. The table includes under 70,000 clones, 88% detected once. The sample consisted of PBMCs or T cells enriched from blood (not recorded which). These receptors all come from a woman aged 40 to 55 who had recovered from COVID-19. Both conserved end residues are part of each CDR3. The order of the fields is CDR3 length, clone size, J gene, D gene, V gene, CDR3 protein, CDR3 DNA. A D gene is named only where the DNA matches it firmly. Rows give clone size only sometimes, using once, few, many, or a class for an expanded clone.

len: 15; abundance: .; j_gene: TRBJ2-1; d_gene: TRBD2; v_gene: TRBV18; CDR3aa: CASSLAGGPYNEQFF; CDR3nt: TGTGCCAGCTCACTAGCGGGGGGGCCGTACAATGAGCAGTTCTTC
len: 13; abundance: .; j_gene: TRBJ1-2; d_gene: .; v_gene: TRBV5-6; CDR3aa: CASTFDRFNGYTF; CDR3nt: TGTGCCAGCACCTTCGACAGGTTTAATGGCTACACCTTC
len: 14; abundance: .; j_gene: TRBJ2-7; d_gene: TRBD1; v_gene: TRBV6-1; CDR3aa: CASSEGQGNYEQYF; CDR3nt: TGTGCCAGCAGTGAGGGACAGGGAAACTACGAGCAGTACTTC
len: 18; abundance: .; j_gene: TRBJ1-5; d_gene: .; v_gene: TRBV15; CDR3aa: CATSRDVGPGMGNQPQHF; CDR3nt: TGTGCCACCAGCAGAGATGTAGGGCCGGGAATGGGCAATCAGCCCCAGCATTTT
len: 13; abundance: .; j_gene: TRBJ1-6; d_gene: .; v_gene: TRBV3-1/TRBV3-2; CDR3aa: CASRPHGDSPLHF; CDR3nt: TGTGCCAGCAGACCACACGGAGATTCACCCCTCCACTTT
len: 15; abundance: .; j_gene: TRBJ1-2; d_gene: TRBD1; v_gene: TRBV9; CDR3aa: CASSPSRGLEKGYTF; CDR3nt: TGTGCCAGCAGCCCGTCGAGGGGGCTGGAGAAGGGCTACACCTTC
len: 14; abundance: .; j_gene: TRBJ2-7; d_gene: .; v_gene: TRBV7-4; CDR3aa: CASSLRGLTYEQYF; CDR3nt: TGTGCCAGCAGCTTAAGAGGACTCACCTACGAGCAGTACTTC
len: 16; abundance: .; j_gene: TRBJ1-1; d_gene: .; v_gene: TRBV3-1/TRBV3-2; CDR3aa: CASSQGPLQGSTEAFF; CDR3nt: TGTGCCAGCAGCCAAGGGCCTTTACAGGGAAGCACTGAAGCTTTCTTT
len: 14; abundance: .; j_gene: TRBJ2-7; d_gene: TRBD1; v_gene: TRBV19; CDR3aa: CASSPGTGDFEQYF; CDR3nt: TGTGCCAGTAGTCCCGGGACAGGGGACTTTGAGCAGTACTTC
len: 15; abundance: .; j_gene: TRBJ2-2; d_gene: .; v_gene: TRBV7-8; CDR3aa: CASSLSRTNTGELFF; CDR3nt: TGTGCCAGCAGCTTAAGTCGAACAAACACCGGGGAGCTGTTTTTT
len: 14; abundance: .; j_gene: TRBJ1-1; d_gene: TRBD1; v_gene: TRBV25-1; CDR3aa: CASRATGGWTEAFF; CDR3nt: TGTGCCAGCAGGGCAACAGGGGGTTGGACTGAAGCTTTCTTT
len: 16; abundance: .; j_gene: TRBJ2-3; d_gene: TRBD2; v_gene: TRBV6-4; CDR3aa: CASSDSTSGHTDTQYF; CDR3nt: TGTGCCAGCAGTGACTCCACTAGCGGACACACAGATACGCAGTATTTT
len: 13; abundance: few; j_gene: TRBJ1-1; d_gene: TRBD1; v_gene: TRBV5-4; CDR3aa: CASSLGGTGRAFF; CDR3nt: TGTGCCAGCAGCTTGGGCGGGACAGGGAGGGCTTTCTTT
len: 14; abundance: .; j_gene: TRBJ2-7; d_gene: .; v_gene: TRBV27; CDR3aa: CASSRGRGGHEQYF; CDR3nt: TGTGCCAGCAGTCGGGGGAGGGGGGGCCACGAGCAGTACTTC
len: 16; abundance: .; j_gene: TRBJ1-2; d_gene: TRBD1; v_gene: TRBV3-1/TRBV3-2; CDR3aa: CASSQGVGQGYRGYTF; CDR3nt: TGTGCCAGCAGCCAAGGGGTGGGACAGGGGTATCGAGGCTACACCTTC
len: 15; abundance: .; j_gene: TRBJ1-2; d_gene: TRBD1; v_gene: TRBV10-3; CDR3aa: CASEADRGGFYGYTF; CDR3nt: TGTGCCTCAGAAGCGGACAGGGGGGGATTCTATGGCTACACCTTC
len: 16; abundance: .; j_gene: TRBJ2-5; d_gene: TRBD2; v_gene: TRBV6-2/TRBV6-3; CDR3aa: CASSPGTSGGQETQYF; CDR3nt: TGTGCCAGCAGCCCCGGGACTAGCGGGGGACAAGAGACCCAGTACTTC
len: 15; abundance: .; j_gene: TRBJ2-5; d_gene: TRBD1; v_gene: TRBV19; CDR3aa: CASSRTGGTGETQYF; CDR3nt: TGTGCCAGTAGTAGGACAGGGGGAACGGGAGAGACCCAGTACTTC
len: 17; abundance: .; j_gene: TRBJ2-6; d_gene: .; v_gene: TRBV5-6; CDR3aa: CASSLRRGSSGANVLTF; CDR3nt: TGTGCCAGCAGTCTTAGGAGGGGCAGCTCTGGGGCCAACGTCCTGACTTTC
len: 19; abundance: .; j_gene: TRBJ2-1; d_gene: TRBD2; v_gene: TRBV5-1; CDR3aa: CASRDSIASGTSGYNEQFF; CDR3nt: TGCGCCAGCCGGGATTCCATTGCTTCCGGGACTAGCGGCTACAATGAGCAGTTCTTC
len: 12; abundance: .; j_gene: TRBJ2-5; d_gene: TRBD2; v_gene: TRBV3-1/TRBV3-2; CDR3aa: CASSQDRGAQYF; CDR3nt: TGTGCCAGCAGCCAAGATCGGGGGGCCCAGTACTTC
len: 16; abundance: .; j_gene: TRBJ2-7; d_gene: .; v_gene: TRBV29-1; CDR3aa: CSVGGGAGASSYEQYF; CDR3nt: TGCAGCGTTGGGGGGGGTGCAGGGGCGAGCTCCTACGAGCAGTACTTC
len: 15; abundance: .; j_gene: TRBJ1-1; d_gene: TRBD1; v_gene: TRBV2; CDR3aa: CASRELGQGFSEAFF; CDR3nt: TGTGCCAGCAGGGAGCTGGGACAGGGATTTTCTGAAGCTTTCTTT
len: 15; abundance: .; j_gene: TRBJ2-5; d_gene: TRBD2; v_gene: TRBV13; CDR3aa: CASSSRTGGQETQYF; CDR3nt: TGTGCCAGCAGCTCCAGAACGGGGGGGCAAGAGACCCAGTACTTC
len: 12; abundance: .; j_gene: TRBJ2-1; d_gene: .; v_gene: TRBV4-2; CDR3aa: CASSQDWHEQFF; CDR3nt: TGTGCCAGCAGCCAAGATTGGCATGAGCAGTTCTTC
len: 13; abundance: .; j_gene: TRBJ2-5; d_gene: .; v_gene: TRBV20-1; CDR3aa: CSASLGGAGTQYF; CDR3nt: TGCAGTGCTAGTTTAGGAGGCGCGGGGACCCAGTACTTC